Below are 10 T cell receptor beta chains sequenced from a single sample in a study of T-cell reconstitution after alpha-beta-depleted transplantation in children. The library targeted TCRbeta and was prepared with unique molecular identifiers. TCRdb re-called the PCR reads with MiXCR, one entry per CDR3 protein. The data contain about a million distinct CDR3 sequences, about 30% of them singletons. The sequences come from PBMCs, mostly from graft donor cells, collected 360 days after TCRalphabeta/CD19-depleted stem cell transplant. These receptors came from a boy in the first two years of life who had a stem cell transplant for SCID, so the T cells may come from the graft donor.

The chain recombines TRBV5-1 with TRBJ2-7; D may be TRBD1 or TRBD2 (5 bases each). The V gene's germline CDR1 is SGHRS and CDR2 YFSETQ. V dropped 3 bases and J dropped 4 bases, with 14 bases sitting between them. This CDR3 comprises 14 residues. CDR3 region: CASSSGPKGYEQYF. CDR3 sequence (DNA): TGCGCCAGCAGCTCGGGACCGAAGGGGTACGAGCAGTACTTC.

This chain connects TRBV6-5 to TRBJ2-7, with 7 bases matching TRBD2. The CDR3 length is 15 residues. Germline CDR1 MNHEY, CDR2 SVGAGI. J was trimmed by 0 bases and V by 2 bases; bases with no gene match: 4. The chain's CDR3 is CASSYGERGSYEQYF. Written as DNA, the CDR3 is TGTGCCAGCAGTTACGGGGAGCGGGGCTCCTACGAGCAGTACTTC.

This clonotype was seen a handful of times. The chain carries TRBV28 and TRBJ2-2; D is ambiguous. The CDR3 sequence is 15 residues long. In germline, CDR1 is MDHEN, CDR2 SYDVKM. Trimming took 1 base from V and 1 from J, leaving 7 bases between them. DNA for the CDR3: TGTGCCAGCAGTTTATTAGCTGAGAACACCGGGGAGCTGTTTTTT. This translates into CASSLLAENTGELFF.

This clonotype was seen at least ten times. This chain links TRBV12-3 or TRBV12-4 with TRBJ2-7; weak D call: TRBD1 (6 bases). The ends were cut back, 4 bases at V and 6 bases at J, with 25 bases in the middle. The CDR3 length is 17 residues. The CDR3 reads CASSSGINRDMVTEQYF. CDR3 nucleotide sequence: TGTGCCAGCAGTTCAGGGATTAACCGGGACATGGTAACCGAGCAGTACTTC.

This rearrangement joins TRBV28 to TRBJ2-1; D call uncertain. V lost 3 bases to trimming and J lost 5 bases, with 11 bases between them. Germline values: CDR1 MDHEN, CDR2 SYDVKM. This CDR3 has 14 amino acids. The CDR3: CASSFQPNNNEQFF. CDR3 in DNA: TGTGCCAGCAGTTTCCAGCCAAACAACAATGAGCAGTTCTTC.

The chain has TRBV12-3 or TRBV12-4 and TRBJ2-1, with D possibly being TRBD2 (5 bases). Between the trimmed V and J ends, which lost 6 bases and 0 bases, there was a span of 12 bases. This CDR3 comprises 15 residues. CDR3: CASSPIGGSYNEQFF. The CDR3 DNA sequence: TGTGCCAGCAGCCCCATCGGAGGCTCCTACAATGAGCAGTTCTTC.

The rearrangement joins TRBV5-1 to TRBJ2-2; TRBD1 is a possible D gene (6 bases). Germline lookup yields CDR1 SGHRS and CDR2 YFSETQ. This CDR3 has 14 amino acids. The germline V and J ends were trimmed by 2 bases and 6 bases, with 11 bases remaining between them. Written as DNA, the CDR3 is TGCGCCAGCAGCTTACCCAGGGGATCCGGGGAGCTGTTTTTT. This translates into CASSLPRGSGELFF.

This clonotype was seen only a few times. The chain joins TRBV12-3 or TRBV12-4 to TRBJ2-1; D not certain. CDR3 size: 12 residues. Trimming took 4 bases from V and 7 from J, leaving 8 bases between them. The CDR3 coding sequence is TGTGCCAGCAGTTCGACTGAGAATGAGCAGTTCTTC. Residues: CASSSTENEQFF.

This chain uses TRBV5-1 with TRBJ1-1, with a possible D match to TRBD1 (5 bases). V lost 5 bases and J lost 2, with 16 bases in between. This CDR3 region has 15 residues. Germline V CDR1 and CDR2: SGHRS, YFSETQ. CDR3 sequence reads: CASSWGDQGNTEAFF. In DNA, the CDR3 is TGCGCCAGCAGTTGGGGGGACCAAGGAAACACTGAAGCTTTCTTT.

This rearrangement joins TRBV4-1 to TRBJ2-3; TRBD2 aligns across 9 bases. This CDR3 comprises 17 residues. Germline lookup yields CDR1 MGHRA and CDR2 YSYEKL. J gave up 2 bases and V 1 base, and 7 bases lay outside the gene matches. CDR3 in DNA: TGCGCCAGCAGCCAAGGGATAGCGGGGGATTCCACAGATACGCAGTATTTT. Protein: CASSQGIAGDSTDTQYF.